A single TCR beta chain is shown here with its context. What it recognizes is unknown. A multiplex PCR was run with 60 Vbeta primers and 13 Jbeta primers. Data came from immunoSEQ multiplex PCR; TCRdb stores just in-frame clones and leaves some out. The table includes under 110,000 clones, 75% detected once. The sample is drawn from a study of cytomegalovirus exposure and HLA in healthy donors. Study outcomes and limitations: Common viral pathogens were later found to be apparently linked to several of the most significant clusters.

V lost 6 bases to trimming and J lost 6 bases; unmatched junction nucleotides: 13. CDR3 length: 16 amino acids. In germline, CDR1 is MNHEY, CDR2 SMNVEV (reference sequence). The receptor's source is a male donor in good health and CMV-seropositive. V gene TRBV27 combines with J gene TRBJ2-7; 11 bases align to TRBD2. Sequenced input: PBMCs. In DNA form, the CDR3 reads TGTGCCAGCAGCTCATTCTTAGCGGGAGGGCGTCGCGAGCAGTACTTC. This translates into CASSSFLAGGRREQYF.